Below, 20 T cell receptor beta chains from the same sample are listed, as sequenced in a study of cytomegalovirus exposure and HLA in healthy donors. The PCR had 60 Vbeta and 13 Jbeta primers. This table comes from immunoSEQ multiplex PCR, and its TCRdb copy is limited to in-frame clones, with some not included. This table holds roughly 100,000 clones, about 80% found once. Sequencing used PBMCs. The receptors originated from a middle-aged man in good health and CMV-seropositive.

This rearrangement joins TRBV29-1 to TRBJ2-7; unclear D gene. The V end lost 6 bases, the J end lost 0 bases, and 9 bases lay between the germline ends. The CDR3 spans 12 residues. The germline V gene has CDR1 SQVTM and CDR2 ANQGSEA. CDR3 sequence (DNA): TGCAGCGTAGTCCCGAGCTCCTACGAGCAGTACTTC. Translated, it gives CSVVPSSYEQYF.

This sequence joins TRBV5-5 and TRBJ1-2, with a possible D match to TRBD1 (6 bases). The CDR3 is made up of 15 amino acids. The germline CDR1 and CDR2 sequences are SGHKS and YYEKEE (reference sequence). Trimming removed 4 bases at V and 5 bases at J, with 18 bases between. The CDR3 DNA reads TGTGCCAGCAGCCCGGGGGGGTCAGGGGATTATGGCTACACCTTC. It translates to CASSPGGSGDYGYTF. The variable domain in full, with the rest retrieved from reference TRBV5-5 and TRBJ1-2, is DAGVTQSPTHLIKTRGQQVTLRCSPISGHKSVSWYQQVLGQGPQFIFQYYEKEERGRGNFPDRFSARQFPNYSSELNVNALLLGDSALYLCASSPGGSGDYGYTFGSGTRLTVV.

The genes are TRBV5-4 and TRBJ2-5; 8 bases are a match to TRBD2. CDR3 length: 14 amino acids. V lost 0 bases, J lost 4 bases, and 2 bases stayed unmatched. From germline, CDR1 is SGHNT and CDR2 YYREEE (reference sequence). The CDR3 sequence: CASSLGTSRETQYF. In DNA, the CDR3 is TGTGCCAGCAGCTTGGGGACTAGCAGAGAGACCCAGTACTTC.

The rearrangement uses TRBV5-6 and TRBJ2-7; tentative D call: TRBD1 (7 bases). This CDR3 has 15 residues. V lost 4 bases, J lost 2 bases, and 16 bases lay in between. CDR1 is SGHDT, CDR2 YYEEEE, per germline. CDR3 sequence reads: CASSPSDREAYEQYF. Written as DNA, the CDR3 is TGTGCCAGCAGCCCCTCCGACAGGGAGGCCTACGAGCAGTACTTC.

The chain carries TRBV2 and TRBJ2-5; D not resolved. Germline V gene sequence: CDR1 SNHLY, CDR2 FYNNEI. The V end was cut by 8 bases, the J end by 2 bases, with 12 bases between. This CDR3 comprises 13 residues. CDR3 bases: TGTGCCAGCGTGGCGGCCAATCAAGAGACCCAGTACTTC. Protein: CASVAANQETQYF. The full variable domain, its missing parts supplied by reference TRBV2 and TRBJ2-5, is EPEVTQTPSHQVTQMGQEVILRCVPISNHLYFYWYRQILGQKVEFLVSFYNNEISEKSEIFDDQFSVERPDGSNFTLKIRSTKLEDSAMYFCASVAANQETQYFGPGTRLLVL.

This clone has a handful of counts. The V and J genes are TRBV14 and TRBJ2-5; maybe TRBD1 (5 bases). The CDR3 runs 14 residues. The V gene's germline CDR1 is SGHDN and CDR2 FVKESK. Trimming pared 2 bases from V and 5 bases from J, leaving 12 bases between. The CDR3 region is CASSQLRGGETQYF. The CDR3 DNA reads TGTGCCAGCAGCCAACTAAGGGGTGGGGAGACCCAGTACTTC. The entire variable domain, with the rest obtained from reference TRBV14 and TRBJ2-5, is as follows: EAGVTQFPSHSVIEKGQTVTLRCDPISGHDNLYWYRRVMGKEIKFLLHFVKESKQDESGMPNNRFLAERTGGTYSTLKVQPAELEDSGVYFCASSQLRGGETQYFGPGTRLLVL.

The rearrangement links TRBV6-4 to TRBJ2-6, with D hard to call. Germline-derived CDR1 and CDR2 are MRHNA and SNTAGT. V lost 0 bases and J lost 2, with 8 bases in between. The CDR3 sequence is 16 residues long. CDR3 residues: CASSDSAGTGANVLTF. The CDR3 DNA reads TGTGCCAGCAGTGACTCGGCAGGAACTGGGGCCAACGTCCTGACTTTC.

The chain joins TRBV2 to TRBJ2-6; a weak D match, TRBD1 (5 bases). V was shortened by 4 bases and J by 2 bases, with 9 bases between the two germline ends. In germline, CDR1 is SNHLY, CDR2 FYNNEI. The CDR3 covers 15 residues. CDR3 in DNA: TGTGCCAGCAGTGGTCAGGGTGCTGGGGCCAACGTCCTGACTTTC. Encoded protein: CASSGQGAGANVLTF.

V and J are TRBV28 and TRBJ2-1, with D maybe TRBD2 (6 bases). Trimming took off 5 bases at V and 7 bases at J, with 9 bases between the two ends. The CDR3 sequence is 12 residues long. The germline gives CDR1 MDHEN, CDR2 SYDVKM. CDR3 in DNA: TGTGCCAGCAGTCTCGGGAGTAATGAGCAGTTCTTC. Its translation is CASSLGSNEQFF.

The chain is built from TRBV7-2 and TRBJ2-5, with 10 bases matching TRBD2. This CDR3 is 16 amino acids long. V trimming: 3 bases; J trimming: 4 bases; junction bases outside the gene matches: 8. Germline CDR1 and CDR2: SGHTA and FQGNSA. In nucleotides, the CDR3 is TGTGCCAGCAGCTTTTTGCTAGCGGGAGCGACAGAGACCCAGTACTTC. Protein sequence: CASSFLLAGATETQYF.

In DNA form, the CDR3 reads TGTGCCAGCAGCGTACGCGGGATTAGCACAGATACGCAGTATTTT. Protein sequence: CASSVRGISTDTQYF. The chain couples TRBV9 to TRBJ2-3, with D perhaps TRBD2 (6 bases). The CDR3 sequence is 15 residues long. Germline assignment: CDR1 SGDLS and CDR2 YYNGEE. The V end was cut by 1 base, the J end by 0 bases, with 9 bases between.

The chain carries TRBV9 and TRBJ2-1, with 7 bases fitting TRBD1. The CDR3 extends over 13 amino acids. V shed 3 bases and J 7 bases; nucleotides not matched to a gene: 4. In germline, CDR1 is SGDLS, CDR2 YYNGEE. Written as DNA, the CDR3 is TGTGCCAGCAGCGCCTCACAGGGGAATGAGCAGTTCTTC. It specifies CASSASQGNEQFF.

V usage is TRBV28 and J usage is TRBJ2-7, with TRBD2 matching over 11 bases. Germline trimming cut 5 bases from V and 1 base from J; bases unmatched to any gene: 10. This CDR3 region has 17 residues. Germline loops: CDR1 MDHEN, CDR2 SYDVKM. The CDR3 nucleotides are TGTGCCAGCAGTCCTTACCCAACTAGCGGGAGTTCCTACGAGCAGTACTTC. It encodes CASSPYPTSGSSYEQYF.

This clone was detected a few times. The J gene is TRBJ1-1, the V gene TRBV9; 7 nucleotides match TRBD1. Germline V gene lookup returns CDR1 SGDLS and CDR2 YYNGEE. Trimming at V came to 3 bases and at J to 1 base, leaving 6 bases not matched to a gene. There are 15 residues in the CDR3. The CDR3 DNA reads TGTGCCAGCAGCGGAGGGGACAGTACGAACACTGAAGCTTTCTTT. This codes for CASSGGDSTNTEAFF. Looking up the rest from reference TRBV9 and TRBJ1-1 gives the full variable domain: DSGVTQTPKHLITATGQRVTLRCSPRSGDLSVYWYQQSLDQGLQFLIQYYNGEERAKGNILERFSAQQFPDLHSELNLSSLELGDSALYFCASSGGDSTNTEAFFGQGTRLTVV.

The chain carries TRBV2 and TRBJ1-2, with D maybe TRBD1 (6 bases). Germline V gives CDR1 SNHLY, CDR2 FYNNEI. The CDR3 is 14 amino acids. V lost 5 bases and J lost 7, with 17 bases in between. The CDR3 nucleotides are TGTGCCAGCAGTTTAAACAGGGAAGTCTCTGGCTACACCTTC. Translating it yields CASSLNREVSGYTF.

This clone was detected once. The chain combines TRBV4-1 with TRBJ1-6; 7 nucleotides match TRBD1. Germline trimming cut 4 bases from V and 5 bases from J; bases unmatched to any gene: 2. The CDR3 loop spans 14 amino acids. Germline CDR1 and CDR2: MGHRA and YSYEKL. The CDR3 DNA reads TGCGCCAGCAGCCCGGGACAGCATAATTCACCCCTCCACTTT. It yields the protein CASSPGQHNSPLHF.

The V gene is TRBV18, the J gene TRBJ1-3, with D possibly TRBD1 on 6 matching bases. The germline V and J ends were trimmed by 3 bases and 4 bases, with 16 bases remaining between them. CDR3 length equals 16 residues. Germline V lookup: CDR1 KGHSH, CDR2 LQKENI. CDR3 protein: CASSPSQGGLGNTIYF. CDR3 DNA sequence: TGTGCCAGCTCACCCTCACAGGGTGGGTTAGGAAACACCATATATTTT.

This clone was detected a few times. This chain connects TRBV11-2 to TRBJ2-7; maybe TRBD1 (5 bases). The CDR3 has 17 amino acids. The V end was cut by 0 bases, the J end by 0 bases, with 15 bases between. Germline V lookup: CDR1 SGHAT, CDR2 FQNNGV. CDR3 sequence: CASSLDRDSTYSYEQYF. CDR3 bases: TGTGCCAGCAGCTTAGATAGAGACAGCACCTACTCCTACGAGCAGTACTTC.

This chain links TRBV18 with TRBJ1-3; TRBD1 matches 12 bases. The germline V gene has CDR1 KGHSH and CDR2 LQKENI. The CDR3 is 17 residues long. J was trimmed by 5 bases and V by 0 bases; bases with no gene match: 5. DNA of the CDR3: TGTGCCAGCTCACCACCGTCGGGACAGGGGGCGCGAAACACCATATATTTT. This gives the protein CASSPPSGQGARNTIYF.

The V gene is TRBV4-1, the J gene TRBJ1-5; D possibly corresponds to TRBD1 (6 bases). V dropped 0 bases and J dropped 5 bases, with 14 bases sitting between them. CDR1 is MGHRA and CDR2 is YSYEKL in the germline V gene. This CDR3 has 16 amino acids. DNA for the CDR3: TGCGCCAGCAGCCAAGAGGCGGGGGCGGCGGATCAGCCCCAGCATTTT. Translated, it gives CASSQEAGAADQPQHF.